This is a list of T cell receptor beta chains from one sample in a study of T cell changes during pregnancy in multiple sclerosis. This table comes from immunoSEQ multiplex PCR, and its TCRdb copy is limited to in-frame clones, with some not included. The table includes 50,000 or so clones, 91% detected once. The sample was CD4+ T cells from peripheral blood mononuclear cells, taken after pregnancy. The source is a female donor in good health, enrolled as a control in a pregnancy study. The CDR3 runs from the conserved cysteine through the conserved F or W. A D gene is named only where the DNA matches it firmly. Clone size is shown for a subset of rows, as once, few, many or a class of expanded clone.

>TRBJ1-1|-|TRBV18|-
TGTGCCAGCTCACCAAGGGATAGGACAAGCGTCGGCCCTGAAGCTTTCTTT
CASSPRDRTSVGPEAFF
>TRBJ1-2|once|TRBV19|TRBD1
TGTGCCAGTAGTATAGAGACAGGGGGCTACGAAGCTAACTATGGCTACACCTTC
CASSIETGGYEANYGYTF
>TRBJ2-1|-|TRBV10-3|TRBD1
TGTGCCATCAGACCTGGGACAGGGAGTAATGAGCAGTTCTTC
CAIRPGTGSNEQFF
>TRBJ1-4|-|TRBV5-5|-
TGTGCCAGCAGCCCGCAGACAGGTCCTAATGAAAAACTGTTTTTT
CASSPQTGPNEKLFF
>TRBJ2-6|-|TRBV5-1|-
TGCGCCAGCAGCTTTCCTGGACAGCCCGGGGCCAACGTCCTGACTTTC
CASSFPGQPGANVLTF
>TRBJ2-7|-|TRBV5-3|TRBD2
TGTGCCAGAAGCAAGTTCCCCGGACTAGTTCCCTACGAGCAGTACTTC
CARSKFPGLVPYEQYF
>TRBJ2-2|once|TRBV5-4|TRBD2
TGTGCCAGCAGCTCCTCGGGGGGACTCAAGACCGGGGAGCTGTTTTTT
CASSSSGGLKTGELFF
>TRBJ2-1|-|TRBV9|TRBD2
TGTGCCAGCAGCGTCACTAGCGGCTCCTACAATGAGCAGTTCTTC
CASSVTSGSYNEQFF
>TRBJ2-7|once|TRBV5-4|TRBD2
TGTGCCAGCAGCCCTAGCGGGGGGGACTCCTACGAGCAGTACTTC
CASSPSGGDSYEQYF
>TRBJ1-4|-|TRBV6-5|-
TGTGCCAGCAGTTACCGTAATGAAAAACTGTTTTTT
CASSYRNEKLFF
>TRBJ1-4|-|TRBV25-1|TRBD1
TGTGCCAGCAGTGCCGGGACAGGGCCGCATGAAAAACTGTTTTTT
CASSAGTGPHEKLFF
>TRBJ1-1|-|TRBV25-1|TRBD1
TGTGCCAGCAGTGCAAGACAGGGTGGGACTGAAGCTTTCTTT
CASSARQGGTEAFF
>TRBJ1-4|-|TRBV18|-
TGTGCCAGCTCACCAATCAGGGCGGCTAATGAAAAACTGTTTTTT
CASSPIRAANEKLFF
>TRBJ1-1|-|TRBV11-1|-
TGTGCCAGCAGCCAACACAGCTTGGGGGCGAACACTGAAGCTTTCTTT
CASSQHSLGANTEAFF
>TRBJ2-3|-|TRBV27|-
TGTGCCAGCAGTTTCGAGACCGTGGAGGGAGATACGCAGTATTTT
CASSFETVEGDTQYF
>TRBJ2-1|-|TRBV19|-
TGTGCCAGTATTGGGACGGGAGAGGGTGAGCAGTTCTTC
CASIGTGEGEQFF
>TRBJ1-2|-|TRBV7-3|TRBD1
TGTGCCAGCAGCCCAGGGGGGTTTGGGGCTGGCTACACCTTC
CASSPGGFGAGYTF
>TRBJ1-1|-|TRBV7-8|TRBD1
TGTGCCAGCAGACGGGGACAGCACACTGAAGCTTTCTTT
CASRRGQHTEAFF
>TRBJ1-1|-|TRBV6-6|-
TGTGCCAGCAGTTATTTGGGGGGGGGCGGTGGCACTGAAGCTTTCTTT
CASSYLGGGGGTEAFF
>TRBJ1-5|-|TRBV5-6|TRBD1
TGTGCCAGCAGCTTTTCTAACAGGGGTCATCAGCCCCAGCATTTT
CASSFSNRGHQPQHF
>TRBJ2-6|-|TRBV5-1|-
TGCGCCAGCAGCCCCCGGCGGGACTCTGGGGCCAACGTCCTGACTTTC
CASSPRRDSGANVLTF
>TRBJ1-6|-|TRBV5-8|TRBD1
TGTGCCAGCAGCACCGGGACAGCGGACCCACCCCTCCACTTT
CASSTGTADPPLHF
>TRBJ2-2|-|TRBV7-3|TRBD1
TGTGCCAGCAGCTTAACGGGGACAGCGCGAACCGGGGAGCTGTTTTTT
CASSLTGTARTGELFF
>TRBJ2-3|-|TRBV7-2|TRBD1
TGTGCCAGCAGCTTGGGGACAGGGGCCACAGATACGCAGTATTTT
CASSLGTGATDTQYF
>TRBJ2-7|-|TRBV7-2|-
TGTGCCAGCAGCTCAGACCTCACAGGCTACGAGCAGTACTTC
CASSSDLTGYEQYF
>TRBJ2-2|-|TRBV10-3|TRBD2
TGTGCCATCGGATCCACTAGCGGGAGTAACACCGGGGAGCTGTTTTTT
CAIGSTSGSNTGELFF
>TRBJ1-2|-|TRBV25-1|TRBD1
TGTGCCAGCAGTGGCACCGGGACAGTCAGCGGCTACACCTTC
CASSGTGTVSGYTF
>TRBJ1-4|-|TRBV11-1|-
TGTGCCAGCAGCTTAACATCTTCCGGAGCGGGGGAAAAACTGTTTTTT
CASSLTSSGAGEKLFF
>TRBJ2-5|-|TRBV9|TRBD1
TGTGCCAGCAGCGTAGGAGGGACAGGGGATGAGACCCAGTACTTC
CASSVGGTGDETQYF
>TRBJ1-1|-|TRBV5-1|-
TGCGCCAGCAGCTTAACCCGGGACACCTACACTGAAGCTTTCTTT
CASSLTRDTYTEAFF
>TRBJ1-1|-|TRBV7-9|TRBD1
TGTGCCAGCAGCGAGACAGGGATGGGTGCTTTCTTT
CASSETGMGAFF
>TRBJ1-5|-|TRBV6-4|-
TGTGCCAGCAGTGTAGAACAGGATAATCAGCCCCAGCATTTT
CASSVEQDNQPQHF
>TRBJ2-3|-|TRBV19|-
TGTGCCAGTAGTATAGATCCCCCAGGGCTAGCGTCTAGCACAGATACGCAGTATTTT
CASSIDPPGLASSTDTQYF
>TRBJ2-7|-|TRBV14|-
TGTGCCAGCAGCCAAAGGACGGGGAGCTCCTACGAGCAGTACTTC
CASSQRTGSSYEQYF
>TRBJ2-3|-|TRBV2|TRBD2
TGTGCCAGCAGGGACACTAGCGGCGAAAGCACAGATACGCAGTATTTT
CASRDTSGESTDTQYF
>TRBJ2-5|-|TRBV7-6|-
TGTGCCAGCAGCACCGCGGGGTTTGGGACCCAGTACTTC
CASSTAGFGTQYF
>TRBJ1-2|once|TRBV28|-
TGTGCCAGCAGTTTAAGCACACAGCCTGGCTACACCTTC
CASSLSTQPGYTF
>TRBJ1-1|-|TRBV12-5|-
TGTGCTAGTGGGGCAGGGATCGAAGCTTTCTTT
CASGAGIEAFF
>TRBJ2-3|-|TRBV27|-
TGTGCCAGCAGTTTTAGGGGTAGGGATACGCAGTATTTT
CASSFRGRDTQYF
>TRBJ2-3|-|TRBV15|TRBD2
TGTGCCACTGCCGGGGGGGGGTACACAGATACGCAGTATTTT
CATAGGGYTDTQYF
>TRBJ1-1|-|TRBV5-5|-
TGTGCCAGCAGCTTGGCGTCGACACTTGAAGCTTTCTTT
CASSLASTLEAFF
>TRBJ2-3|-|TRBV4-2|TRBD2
TGTGCCAGCAGCCCAGGACTAGCAACAGATACGCAGTATTTT
CASSPGLATDTQYF
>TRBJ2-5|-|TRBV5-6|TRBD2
TGTGCCAGCAGCCTACGGACTAGCGGGGGGGTCCAAGAGACCCAGTACTTC
CASSLRTSGGVQETQYF
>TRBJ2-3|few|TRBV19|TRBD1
TGTGCCAGTAAAGGGACAGGGGGCGCAGATACGCAGTATTTT
CASKGTGGADTQYF
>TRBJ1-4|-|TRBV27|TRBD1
TGTGCCAGCAGCACAGGGGGGGAAAAACTGTTTTTT
CASSTGGEKLFF
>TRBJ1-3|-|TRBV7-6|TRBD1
TGTGCCAGCAGCTCGACCGGGACAGGGGGCCCAAACTCTGGAAACACCATATATTTT
CASSSTGTGGPNSGNTIYF
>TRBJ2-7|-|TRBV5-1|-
TGCGCCAGCAGTACGACTACGACCTACGAGCAGTACTTC
CASSTTTTYEQYF
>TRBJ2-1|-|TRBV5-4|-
TGTGCCAGCAGCACCGTAACTATCAATGAGCAGTTCTTC
CASSTVTINEQFF
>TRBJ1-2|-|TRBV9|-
TGTGCCAGCACCTTGTTGGGGGCGTCTAACTATGGCTACACCTTC
CASTLLGASNYGYTF
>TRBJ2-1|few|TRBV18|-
TGTGCCAGCTCACCGGCAGGGAATTACAATGAGCAGTTCTTC
CASSPAGNYNEQFF